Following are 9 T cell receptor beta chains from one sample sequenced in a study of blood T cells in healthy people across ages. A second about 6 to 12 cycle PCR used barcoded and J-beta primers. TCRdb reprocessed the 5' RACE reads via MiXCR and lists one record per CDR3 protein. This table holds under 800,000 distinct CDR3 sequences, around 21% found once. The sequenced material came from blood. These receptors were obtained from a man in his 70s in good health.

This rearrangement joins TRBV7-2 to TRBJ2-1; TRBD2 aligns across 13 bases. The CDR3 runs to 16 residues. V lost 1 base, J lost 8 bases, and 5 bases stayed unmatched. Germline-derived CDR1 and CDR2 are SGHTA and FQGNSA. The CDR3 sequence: CASSLGGLAGMDEQFF. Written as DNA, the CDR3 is TGTGCCAGCAGCTTAGGGGGACTAGCGGGAATGGATGAGCAGTTCTTC.

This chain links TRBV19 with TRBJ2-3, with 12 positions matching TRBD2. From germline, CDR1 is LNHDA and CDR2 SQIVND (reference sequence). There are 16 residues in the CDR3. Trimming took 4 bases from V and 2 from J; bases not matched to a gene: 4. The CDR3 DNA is TGTGCCAGTAGTAATCTAGCGGGAGGGCCCACAGATACGCAGTATTTT. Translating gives CASSNLAGGPTDTQYF.

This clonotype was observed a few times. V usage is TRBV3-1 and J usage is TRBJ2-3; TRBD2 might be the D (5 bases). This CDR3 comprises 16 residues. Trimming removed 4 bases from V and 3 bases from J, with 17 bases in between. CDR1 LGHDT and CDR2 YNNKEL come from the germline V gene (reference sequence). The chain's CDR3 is CASSLHKSGITDTQYF. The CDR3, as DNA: TGTGCCAGCAGCCTTCACAAGTCGGGGATTACAGATACGCAGTATTTT.

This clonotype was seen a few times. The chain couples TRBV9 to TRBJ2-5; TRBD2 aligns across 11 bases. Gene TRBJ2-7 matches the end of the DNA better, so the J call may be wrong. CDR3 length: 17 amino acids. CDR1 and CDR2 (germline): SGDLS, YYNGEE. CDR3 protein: CASSPVGTSGSIHEQYF. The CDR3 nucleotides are TGTGCCAGCAGCCCAGTGGGCACTAGCGGGAGTATCCACGAGCAGTACTTC.

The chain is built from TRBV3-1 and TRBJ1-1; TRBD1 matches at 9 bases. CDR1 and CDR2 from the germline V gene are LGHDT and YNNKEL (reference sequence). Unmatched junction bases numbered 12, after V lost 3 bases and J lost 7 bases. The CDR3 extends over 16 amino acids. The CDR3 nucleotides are TGTGCCAGCAGCCAGACCGGGACAGGGAGGGCCCTTGAAGCTTTCTTT. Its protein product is CASSQTGTGRALEAFF.

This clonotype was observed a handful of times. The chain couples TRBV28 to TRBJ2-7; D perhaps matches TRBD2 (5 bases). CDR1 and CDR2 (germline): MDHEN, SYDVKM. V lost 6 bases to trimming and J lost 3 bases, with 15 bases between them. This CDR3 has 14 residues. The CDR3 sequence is CASSSGSADYEQYF. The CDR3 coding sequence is TGTGCCAGCAGCTCTGGGAGCGCGGACTACGAGCAGTACTTC.

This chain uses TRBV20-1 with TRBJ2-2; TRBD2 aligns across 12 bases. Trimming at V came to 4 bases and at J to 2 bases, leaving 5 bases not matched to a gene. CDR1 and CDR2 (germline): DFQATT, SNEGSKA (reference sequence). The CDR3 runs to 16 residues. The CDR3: CSATGTSGLNTGELFF. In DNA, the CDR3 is TGCAGTGCTACCGGGACTAGCGGGCTAAACACCGGGGAGCTGTTTTTT.

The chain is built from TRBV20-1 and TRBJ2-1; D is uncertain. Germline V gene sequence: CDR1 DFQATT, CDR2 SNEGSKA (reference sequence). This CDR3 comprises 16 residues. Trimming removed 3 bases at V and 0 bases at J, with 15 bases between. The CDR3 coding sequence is TGCAGTGCTAGTAGTGGGTCCGCGAACTCCTACAATGAGCAGTTCTTC. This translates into CSASSGSANSYNEQFF.

The DNA of the CDR3 is TGTGCCAGCAGCCAAGCGGGACTAGCGCCCACCTACGAGCAGTACTTC. Protein product: CASSQAGLAPTYEQYF. The chain is built from TRBV3-1 and TRBJ2-7; TRBD2 agrees at 10 bases. Trimming cost V 1 base and J 2 bases; bases outside gene matches: 5. Germline V gene lookup returns CDR1 LGHDT and CDR2 YNNKEL (reference sequence). The CDR3 contains 16 residues.